This record covers a single T cell receptor beta chain. Participants had their cohort set by participant-reported clinical history. In germline, CDR1 is SGHRS, CDR2 YFSETQ. This CDR3 comprises 15 residues. V was pared by 0 bases and J by 6 bases, with 5 bases of the junction left unmatched. Authors' methods: Reference gene primer amplification in the assay estimated nucleated cell counts. This table comes from immunoSEQ multiplex PCR, and its TCRdb copy is limited to in-frame clones, with some not included. For V, J and clone size, that table is used; D and trimming come from the DNA. The repertoire holds a few hundred thousand clones, with over 75% as singletons. These data come from a study of blood T cell repertoires in COVID-19. About the research overall: Recovered Cohort 3 donors showed two negative PCRs, clearance, or symptom resolution.

This TCR was recovered from a man aged 35 to 55 in a cohort exposed to, infected with or recovered from COVID-19 (not recorded which). What was sequenced was PBMCs or T cells enriched from blood (not recorded which). The V gene is TRBV5-1, the J gene TRBJ1-5, with TRBD1 matching 8 bases. CDR3 sequence reads: CASSLVSGGGQPQHF. The CDR3 coding sequence is TGCGCCAGCAGCTTGGTGTCAGGGGGCGGTCAGCCCCAGCATTTT.